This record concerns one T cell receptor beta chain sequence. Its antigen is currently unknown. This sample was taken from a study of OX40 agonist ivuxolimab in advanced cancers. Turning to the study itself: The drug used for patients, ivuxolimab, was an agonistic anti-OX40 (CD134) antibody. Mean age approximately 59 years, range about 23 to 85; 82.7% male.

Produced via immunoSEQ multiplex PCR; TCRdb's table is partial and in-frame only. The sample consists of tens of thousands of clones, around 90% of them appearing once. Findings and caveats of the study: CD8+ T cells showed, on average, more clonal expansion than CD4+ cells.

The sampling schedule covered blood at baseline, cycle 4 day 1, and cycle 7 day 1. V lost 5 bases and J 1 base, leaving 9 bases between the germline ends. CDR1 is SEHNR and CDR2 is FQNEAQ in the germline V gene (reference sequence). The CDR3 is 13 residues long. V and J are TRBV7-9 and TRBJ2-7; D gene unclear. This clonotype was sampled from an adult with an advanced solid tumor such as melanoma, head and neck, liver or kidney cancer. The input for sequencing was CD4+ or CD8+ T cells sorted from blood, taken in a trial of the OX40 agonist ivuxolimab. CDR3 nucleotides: TGTGCCAGCAGCCCTAGGATTTCCTACGAGCAGTACTTC. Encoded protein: CASSPRISYEQYF.